These T cell receptor beta chains were read from a single sample in a study of identical twins. TCRdb reprocessed the 5' RACE reads with MiXCR, giving one entry per CDR3 protein. The table includes hundreds of thousands of distinct CDR3 sequences, 9% to 15% detected once. These data were also reused for a study on yellow fever vaccine responses in identical twins.

The sample consisted of PBMCs. The receptors come from a young woman in good health. CDR3s include the opening cysteine and the closing phenylalanine or tryptophan. A D gene is named only where the DNA matches it firmly. Clone sizes are given selectively: once, few, many, or a class where the clone is expanded.

V	size	J	D	length	DNA	CDR3
TRBV20-1	-	TRBJ2-2	-	13	TGCAGTGCTAGAGGAGAGGGAACCGGGGAGCTGTTTTTT	CSARGEGTGELFF
TRBV14	few	TRBJ2-3	-	14	TGTGCCAGCAGCCGCGTCCACCCACCAGATACGCAGTATTTT	CASSRVHPPDTQYF
TRBV7-9	many	TRBJ2-1	-	10	TGTGCCCCCTTTGGTGACGAGCAGTTCTTC	CAPFGDEQFF
TRBV5-1	many	TRBJ2-1	-	12	TGCGCCAGCAGCCGGGACAACAATGAGCAGTTCTTC	CASSRDNNEQFF
TRBV10-2	-	TRBJ2-7	TRBD2	13	TGCGCCAGCAGGAGTAGCGGGAACTACGAGCAGTACTTC	CASRSSGNYEQYF
TRBV25-1	few	TRBJ2-3	TRBD2	12	TGTGCCAGCACGACTAGCACGCATACGCAGTATTTT	CASTTSTHTQYF
TRBV5-1	many	TRBJ2-7	TRBD1	14	TGCGCCAGCAGCTTAAACATACAGGGGTACGAGCAGTACTTC	CASSLNIQGYEQYF
TRBV4-2	few	TRBJ2-2	TRBD2	15	TGTGCCAGCAGCCAAGATCCTAGCGGGGGCGGGGAGCTGTTTTTT	CASSQDPSGGGELFF
TRBV24-1	many	TRBJ2-3	-	17	TGTGCCACCAGTGACCGTAACCAAGGAGGTGCCACAGATACGCAGTATTTT	CATSDRNQGGATDTQYF
TRBV5-6	-	TRBJ2-7	-	12	TGTGCCGGCAGCTTGGCTGGCTACGAGCAGTACTTC	CAGSLAGYEQYF
TRBV19	-	TRBJ2-2	TRBD2	17	TGTGCCAGTAGTATAGATCCTAGCGGGACGAACACCGGGGAGCTGTTTTTT	CASSIDPSGTNTGELFF
TRBV5-1	-	TRBJ1-5	-	15	TGCGCCAGCAGCTTGGCCCCGGGCGGAGATCAGCCCCAGCATTTT	CASSLAPGGDQPQHF
TRBV27	-	TRBJ2-6	-	16	TGTGCCAGCAGTCCTCGAGGCAACTCTGGGGCCAACGTCCTGACTTTC	CASSPRGNSGANVLTF
TRBV5-1	many	TRBJ2-1	-	16	TGCGCCAGCAGCTTGGTAGCGGTGAGCTCCTACAATGAGCAGTTCTTC	CASSLVAVSSYNEQFF
TRBV24-1	many	TRBJ2-1	-	14	TGTGCCACCAGTGAGGGACTTGCCTACAATGAGCAGTTCTTC	CATSEGLAYNEQFF
TRBV7-6	-	TRBJ1-3	-	16	TGTGCCAGCAGCTTAGGGGGGGGGCCGGTAGGAAACACCATATATTTT	CASSLGGGPVGNTIYF
TRBV12-3/TRBV12-4	many	TRBJ1-1	TRBD1	14	TGTGCCAGCAGTTCCTCACAGGGGGGGGCTGAAGCTTTCTTT	CASSSSQGGAEAFF
TRBV12-3/TRBV12-4	many	TRBJ2-7	TRBD2	16	TGTGCCAGCAGTTCGGAGGGACTAGCGGGGCCCTACGAGCAGTACTTC	CASSSEGLAGPYEQYF
TRBV20-1	-	TRBJ1-1	-	11	TGCAGTGCGAGCACGAACACTGAAGCTTTCTTT	CSASTNTEAFF
TRBV5-1	few	TRBJ2-5	TRBD1	15	TGCGCCAGCAGCTTGGCAGACAGGGGGCGAGAGACCCAGTACTTC	CASSLADRGRETQYF
TRBV2	-	TRBJ2-6	-	15	TGTGCCAGCAGTCCTAAGTCCTCTGGGGCCAACGTCCTGACTTTC	CASSPKSSGANVLTF
TRBV11-3	-	TRBJ2-1	TRBD2	13	TGTGCCAGCAGCTCCGCGGGGGACAATGAGCAGTTCTTC	CASSSAGDNEQFF
TRBV7-9	-	TRBJ2-1	TRBD2	14	TGTGCCAGCAGCCCGTCGACTAGCAACAATGAGCAGTTCTTC	CASSPSTSNNEQFF
TRBV12-3/TRBV12-4	few	TRBJ2-4	-	15	TGTGCCAGCAGTTTTGGAGGGGCTTCCAGAAACATTCAGTACTTC	CASSFGGASRNIQYF
TRBV2	few	TRBJ1-6	-	11	TGTGCCAGCAACGGTATTTCACCCCTCCACTTT	CASNGISPLHF
TRBV12-3/TRBV12-4	-	TRBJ2-7	TRBD2	15	TGTGCCAGCAGTGAACCGGGACTAGCGCTCTACGAGCAGTACTTC	CASSEPGLALYEQYF
TRBV3-1	-	TRBJ2-1	TRBD2	15	TGTGCCAGCAGCTCCGGGACTAGCTCGAACAATGAGCAGTTCTTC	CASSSGTSSNNEQFF
TRBV10-1	few	TRBJ2-1	-	15	TGCGCCACCTCCCTAGGTTCGGGCGCCTACAATGAGCAGTTCTTC	CATSLGSGAYNEQFF
TRBV27	-	TRBJ2-7	-	13	TGTGCCAGCAGTTCCTGGGGAGATTACGAGCAGTACTTC	CASSSWGDYEQYF
TRBV5-5	few	TRBJ1-1	TRBD1	15	TGTGCCAGCAGCCCTCAGGGGGCACGTAGCACTGAAGCTTTCTTT	CASSPQGARSTEAFF
TRBV20-1	-	TRBJ2-3	TRBD1	14	TGCAGTGCTAGGGGGACAGGGGGCCCAGATACGCAGTATTTT	CSARGTGGPDTQYF
TRBV7-9	-	TRBJ1-1	-	12	TGTGCCAGCAGCCTTTTGCGAACTGAAGCTTTCTTT	CASSLLRTEAFF
TRBV11-2	many	TRBJ2-1	TRBD1	14	TGTGCCAGCAGCTGGGGACAGGGAAACAATGAGCAGTTCTTC	CASSWGQGNNEQFF
TRBV9	few	TRBJ1-1	-	13	TGTGCCAGCAGCGTAGGATGGAGCACTGAAGCTTTCTTT	CASSVGWSTEAFF
TRBV15	-	TRBJ1-4	-	12	TGTGCCACCAGCACCGAGGTGGGAAAACTGTTTTTT	CATSTEVGKLFF
TRBV29-1	many	TRBJ1-5	-	14	TGCAGCGCCGCGGCCGGGGACGGAGGTCAGCCCCAGCATTTT	CSAAAGDGGQPQHF
TRBV20-1	many	TRBJ2-5	-	18	TGCAGTGCTAGAGGATCTAGCGAACTAAGGGCAATGGAAGAGACCCAGTACTTC	CSARGSSELRAMEETQYF
TRBV12-3/TRBV12-4	few	TRBJ2-3	-	16	TGTGCCAGCAGTTTACTGGAACCCAGCCTCCCAGATACGCAGTATTTT	CASSLLEPSLPDTQYF
TRBV3-1	many	TRBJ2-1	TRBD1	16	TGTGCCAGCAGCCGTCGACCGGGACAGGGTATCGATGAGCAGTTCTTC	CASSRRPGQGIDEQFF
TRBV24-1	many	TRBJ2-5	TRBD1	16	TGTGCCACCAGTGATTACCGGGACAGATTACAAGAGACCCAGTACTTC	CATSDYRDRLQETQYF
TRBV7-9	few	TRBJ2-2	TRBD1	16	TGTGCCAGCAGCCCCCGACAGGGCGGTATAACCGGGGAGCTGTTTTTT	CASSPRQGGITGELFF
TRBV5-5	few	TRBJ2-7	-	14	TGTGCCAGCAGCTTCACTTCCTCGGGTTACGAGCAGTACTTC	CASSFTSSGYEQYF
TRBV29-1	few	TRBJ2-7	-	13	TGCAGCGTTGAGACAGTGCACTCCTACGAGCAGTACTTC	CSVETVHSYEQYF
TRBV20-1	-	TRBJ1-6	-	16	TGCAGTGCTAGAGATCGGGTCCTCTCCTATAATTCACCCCTCCACTTT	CSARDRVLSYNSPLHF
TRBV10-2	many	TRBJ1-4	-	13	TGCGCCAGCAGAGGAGGGGTTAATGAAAAACTGTTTTTT	CASRGGVNEKLFF
TRBV4-1	few	TRBJ2-5	-	16	TGCGCCAGCAGCCCATATCACGGAGGGACGGCGAAGACCCAGTACTTC	CASSPYHGGTAKTQYF
TRBV7-8	-	TRBJ2-5	TRBD1	14	TGTGCCAGCAGGCGTGGGACAGGCCAAGAGACCCAGTACTTC	CASRRGTGQETQYF
TRBV10-2	few	TRBJ2-1	TRBD2	16	TGCGCCAGCAGTGAGTCGAGGCTCACTAGCGTCCATGAGCAGTTCTTC	CASSESRLTSVHEQFF
TRBV10-3	few	TRBJ2-1	-	11	TGTGCCATCAGTTCTAGTCATGAGCAGTTCTTC	CAISSSHEQFF
TRBV12-3/TRBV12-4	few	TRBJ1-2	-	13	TGTGCCAGCAGCCCGGACGCGGACTATGGCTACACCTTC	CASSPDADYGYTF